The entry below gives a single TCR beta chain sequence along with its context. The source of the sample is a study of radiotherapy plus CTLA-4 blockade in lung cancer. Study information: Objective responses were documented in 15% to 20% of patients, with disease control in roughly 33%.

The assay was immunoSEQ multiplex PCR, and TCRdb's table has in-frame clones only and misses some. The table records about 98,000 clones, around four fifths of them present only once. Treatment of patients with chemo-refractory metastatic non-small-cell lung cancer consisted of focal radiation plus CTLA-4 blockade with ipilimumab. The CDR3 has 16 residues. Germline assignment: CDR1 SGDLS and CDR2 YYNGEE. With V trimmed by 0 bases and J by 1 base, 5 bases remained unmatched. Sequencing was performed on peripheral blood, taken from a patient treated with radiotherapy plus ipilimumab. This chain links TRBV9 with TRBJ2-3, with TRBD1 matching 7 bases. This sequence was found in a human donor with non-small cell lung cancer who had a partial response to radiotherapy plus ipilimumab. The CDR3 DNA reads TGTGCCAGCAGCGTAGTAGGACAGGTGGGCACAGATACGCAGTATTTT. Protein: CASSVVGQVGTDTQYF.